The next 31 T cell receptor beta chains were all read from a single sample in a study of T cells expressing NK-cell markers. TCRdb reprocessed the 5' RACE reads, with one entry per CDR3 protein and no DNA. Its clone listing holds 550,000 to 600,000 distinct CDR3 sequences. The sample taken for sequencing was blood T cells: a sorted CD56 or NKG2C T cell subset, CD4+ or CD8+ T cells, or bulk PBMC T cells (not recorded which). The receptors here all came from a man aged 18-30 years in good health.

The rearrangement joins TRBV18 to TRBJ1-5; TCRdb picks TRBD1, but there is no DNA to check that call. The CDR3 covers 17 residues. Germline CDR1 KGHSH, CDR2 LQKENI. This CDR3 is CASSPTGTGYSNQPQHF.

The chain carries TRBV20-1 and TRBJ2-7; TCRdb names TRBD1, which stays unverified in the absence of DNA. This CDR3 has 14 residues. CDR1 is DFQATT, CDR2 SNEGSKA, per germline (reference sequence). The CDR3 protein is CSATRQGPKNEQYF.

The J gene is TRBJ2-1, the V gene TRBV3-1; lacking DNA, the TRBD2 call made by TCRdb goes unchecked. The CDR3 spans 12 residues. Germline CDR1 is LGHDT and CDR2 is YNNKEL (reference sequence). This CDR3 reads CASSSGPPEQFF.

The chain is built from TRBV12-3 or TRBV12-4 and TRBJ2-5; TCRdb names TRBD1, which stays unverified in the absence of DNA. This CDR3 contains 15 residues. This CDR3 reads CASSFVGVLQETQYF.

V is TRBV10-3 and J is TRBJ2-1; TCRdb designates TRBD1, a call that cannot be tested without DNA. This CDR3 spans 15 amino acids. CDR1 is ENHRY, CDR2 SYGVKD, per germline. CDR3 in amino acids: CAITEGATSMNEQFF.

The chain recombines TRBV7-2 with TRBJ2-1. CDR1 is SGHTA, CDR2 FQGNSA, per germline. This CDR3 is 13 amino acids long. This CDR3 is CASSLGVVNEQFF. The variable domain in full, completed from reference TRBV7-2 and TRBJ2-1, reads GAGVSQSPSNKVTEKGKDVELRCDPISGHTALYWYRQSLGQGLEFLIYFQGNSAPDKSGLPSDRFSAERTGGSVSTLTIQRTQQEDSAVYLCASSLGVVNEQFFGPGTRLTVL.

The V and J genes are TRBV12-3 or TRBV12-4 and TRBJ1-2; TCRdb's D gene call, TRBD1, goes unchecked for lack of DNA. This CDR3 has 15 residues. CDR3 sequence reads: CASYTGTGGGYGYTF.

The chain is built from TRBV20-1 and TRBJ1-5; TCRdb's assignment of TRBD1 cannot be checked, as there is no DNA. The CDR3 spans 15 residues. From germline, CDR1 is DFQATT and CDR2 SNEGSKA (reference sequence). CDR3 amino acids: CSVISMGLGNQPQHF.

The chain is built from TRBV12-3 or TRBV12-4 and TRBJ2-1; TCRdb lists TRBD1, though no DNA is available to test this call. The CDR3 loop spans 15 amino acids. The CDR3 here is CASSLRDRVRDEQFF.

The chain joins TRBV20-1 to TRBJ2-7; checking the TCRdb D call of TRBD2 is not possible without DNA. Germline V gene data show CDR1 as DFQATT and CDR2 as SNEGSKA (reference sequence). The CDR3 extends over 15 amino acids. The CDR3 is CSARAGTSGISEQYF.

The V call is TRBV21-1, the J call TRBJ1-5; checking the TCRdb D call of TRBD1 is not possible without DNA. TRBV21-1 is tagged as a pseudogene. CDR3 size: 16 residues. This CDR3 reads CASSCGQDSCNQPQHF.

This rearrangement joins TRBV6-2 or TRBV6-3 to TRBJ2-7; TCRdb indicates TRBD2, and absent DNA this call remains unverified. CDR1 and CDR2 (germline): MNHEY, SVGEGT. The CDR3 loop spans 16 amino acids. The CDR3 spells CASSPYGALQGNEQYF.

The chain is built from TRBV20-1 and TRBJ2-2; TCRdb names TRBD1, which stays unverified in the absence of DNA. In germline, CDR1 is DFQATT, CDR2 SNEGSKA (reference sequence). CDR3 length: 16 residues. CDR3 sequence reads: CSARGLLQGAGGELFF.

The chain has TRBV20-1 and TRBJ2-7; the D gene TCRdb calls, TRBD2, cannot be checked with no DNA. CDR1 is DFQATT and CDR2 is SNEGSKA in the germline V gene (reference sequence). The length of the CDR3 is 17 residues. This CDR3 is CSASVAFTGLVPYEQYF.

The chain uses TRBV9 and TRBJ1-1; TCRdb reports TRBD1, a call that lacks DNA to check it against. The CDR3 sequence is 15 residues long. Germline V gene sequence: CDR1 SGDLS, CDR2 YYNGEE. The CDR3 region is CASSGRGKMNTEAFF. The complete variable domain, with remaining parts taken from reference TRBV9 and TRBJ1-1, reads DSGVTQTPKHLITATGQRVTLRCSPRSGDLSVYWYQQSLDQGLQFLIQYYNGEERAKGNILERFSAQQFPDLHSELNLSSLELGDSALYFCASSGRGKMNTEAFFGQGTRLTVV.

The chain links TRBV7-2 to TRBJ2-5; TCRdb's D gene call, TRBD1, goes unchecked for lack of DNA. The CDR3 is made up of 14 amino acids. From germline, CDR1 is SGHTA and CDR2 FQGNSA. CDR3 sequence reads: CASSLPRQLETQYF.

CDR3 sequence: CASSYIAGATDTQYF. This sequence joins TRBV7-9 and TRBJ2-3; absent DNA, TCRdb's TRBD2 call cannot be checked. Per germline, CDR1 SEHNR and CDR2 FQNEAQ (reference sequence). This CDR3 comprises 15 residues.

The genes are TRBV29-1 and TRBJ1-1; the TCRdb call, TRBD1, lacks DNA for checking. The CDR3 is 11 amino acids. CDR1 and CDR2 (germline): SQVTM, ANQGSEA. The CDR3: CSGQGTTEAFF.

The chain has TRBV3-1 and TRBJ1-5. Germline V gives CDR1 LGHDT, CDR2 YNNKEL (reference sequence). The CDR3 totals 12 residues. CDR3 residues: CASSQGNQPQHF.

The chain couples TRBV20-1 to TRBJ2-3. This CDR3 is 14 amino acids long. Per germline, CDR1 DFQATT and CDR2 SNEGSKA (reference sequence). The CDR3 spells CSARSDGYTDTQYF.

Here the CDR3 reads CASSYAAVTGELFF. The chain links TRBV6-5 to TRBJ2-2. The CDR3 covers 14 residues. Germline lookup yields CDR1 MNHEY and CDR2 SVGAGI.

The CDR3 is CASSLDGINQPQHF. The chain recombines TRBV12-3 or TRBV12-4 with TRBJ1-5. This CDR3 contains 14 residues.

This chain uses TRBV10-3 with TRBJ1-2. This CDR3 is 13 amino acids long. Per the germline V gene, CDR1 is ENHRY and CDR2 is SYGVKD. The CDR3 loop reads CAISVLGEDGYTF.

The V call is TRBV11-2, the J call TRBJ2-4; TCRdb's assignment of TRBD1 cannot be checked, as there is no DNA. Germline V gives CDR1 SGHAT, CDR2 FQNNGV. The CDR3 extends over 13 amino acids. The CDR3 reads CASSSYRDRIQYF. Full variable domain (missing parts from reference TRBV11-2 and TRBJ2-4): EAGVAQSPRYKIIEKRQSVAFWCNPISGHATLYWYQQILGQGPKLLIQFQNNGVVDDSQLPKDRFSAERLKGVDSTLKIQPAKLEDSAVYLCASSSYRDRIQYFGAGTRLSVL.

The chain links TRBV20-1 to TRBJ2-2; TCRdb proposes TRBD1, but this gene call is untestable without DNA. CDR1 DFQATT and CDR2 SNEGSKA come from the germline V gene (reference sequence). The CDR3 extends over 14 amino acids. CDR3: CSARDMKGVGELFF.

The chain is built from TRBV20-1 and TRBJ2-5; the D gene TCRdb calls, TRBD1, cannot be checked with no DNA. The CDR3 is 13 residues long. From germline, CDR1 is DFQATT and CDR2 SNEGSKA (reference sequence). The CDR3 sequence is CSASRGGRETQYF.

The chain uses TRBV2 and TRBJ1-6; TCRdb's assignment of TRBD1 cannot be checked, as there is no DNA. Germline CDR1 SNHLY, CDR2 FYNNEI. The CDR3 covers 14 residues. CDR3 protein: CASTQDRRPSPLHF.

The rearrangement joins TRBV12-3 or TRBV12-4 to TRBJ2-1; TCRdb names TRBD1, which stays unverified in the absence of DNA. This CDR3 has 12 residues. The CDR3: CASCPDTMMQFF.

CDR3 region: CASSLGSGTSEQYF. The chain couples TRBV5-1 to TRBJ2-7; TCRdb's assignment of TRBD2 cannot be checked, as there is no DNA. This CDR3 is built from 14 residues. CDR1 is SGHRS, CDR2 YFSETQ, per germline.

The gene calls are TRBV20-1 and TRBJ2-4; absent DNA, TCRdb's TRBD2 call cannot be checked. The length of the CDR3 is 15 residues. CDR1 and CDR2 (germline): DFQATT, SNEGSKA (reference sequence). CDR3 loop: CSAEGLAGAKNIQYF.

This chain uses TRBV7-2 with TRBJ2-7; the D call from TCRdb, TRBD1, cannot be confirmed without DNA. The CDR3 is made up of 13 amino acids. Germline V gene data show CDR1 as SGHTA and CDR2 as FQGNSA. CDR3 region: CASSSRIGREQYF.